A selection of T cell receptor beta chains follows, all from one sample in a study of shared T cell receptors in the human thymus. Using immunoSEQ multiplex PCR, the repertoire was profiled, and TCRdb retains in-frame clones only, with some absent. Of some 700,000 clones in the sample, roughly 88% are singletons; the top ten hold 0.0095% to 0.012%. The data were also submitted as part of a second study, on human thymus T cells.

The sequencing sample was made of thymocytes. All receptors derive from a boy under three years old with a congenital heart defect. The CDR3 runs from the conserved cysteine through the conserved F or W. The D gene is left open where the match is weak. Some rows have no size entry. The others give once, few or many, or a class for an expanded clone.

D gene: TRBD2; clone size: -; V gene: TRBV18; J gene: TRBJ2-3; CDR3 protein: CASSQKTSAFSDTQYF; CDR3 DNA: TGTGCCAGCTCGCAGAAGACTAGCGCTTTTTCAGATACGCAGTATTTT
D gene: -; clone size: -; V gene: TRBV12-5; J gene: TRBJ2-2; CDR3 protein: CALSEGSADTGELFF; CDR3 DNA: TGTGCCCTTTCGGAGGGGTCGGCGGACACCGGGGAGCTGTTTTTT
D gene: -; clone size: -; V gene: TRBV5-1; J gene: TRBJ1-5; CDR3 protein: CASSLAPDSNQPQHF; CDR3 DNA: TGCGCCAGCAGCTTGGCCCCAGATAGCAATCAGCCCCAGCATTTT
D gene: TRBD1; clone size: -; V gene: TRBV6-5; J gene: TRBJ1-1; CDR3 protein: CASSYAGTGDLTEAFF; CDR3 DNA: TGTGCCAGCAGTTACGCCGGGACAGGGGATCTCACTGAAGCTTTCTTT
D gene: -; clone size: -; V gene: TRBV9; J gene: TRBJ2-7; CDR3 protein: CASSIGGDSYEQYF; CDR3 DNA: TGTGCCAGTTCCATTGGAGGGGATAGCTACGAGCAGTACTTC
D gene: TRBD1; clone size: few; V gene: TRBV5-1; J gene: TRBJ2-7; CDR3 protein: CASSLAVGTGSYEQYF; CDR3 DNA: TGCGCCAGCAGCTTGGCAGTCGGGACAGGGTCATACGAGCAGTACTTC
D gene: TRBD1; clone size: -; V gene: TRBV6-5; J gene: TRBJ1-1; CDR3 protein: CASSSQGVVTEAFF; CDR3 DNA: TGTGCCAGCAGTTCGCAGGGGGTCGTCACTGAAGCTTTCTTT
D gene: TRBD2; clone size: -; V gene: TRBV19; J gene: TRBJ2-5; CDR3 protein: CASSIGTSGKETQYF; CDR3 DNA: TGTGCCAGTAGTATCGGGACTAGCGGGAAGGAGACCCAGTACTTC
D gene: TRBD2; clone size: -; V gene: TRBV14; J gene: TRBJ2-4; CDR3 protein: CASSHSQREGAKNIQYF; CDR3 DNA: TGTGCCAGCAGCCACTCCCAGCGGGAGGGAGCCAAAAACATTCAGTACTTC
D gene: TRBD2; clone size: -; V gene: TRBV29-1; J gene: TRBJ2-3; CDR3 protein: CSVVALAADTQYF; CDR3 DNA: TGCAGCGTTGTTGCGCTAGCGGCAGATACGCAGTATTTT
D gene: -; clone size: -; V gene: TRBV2; J gene: TRBJ1-1; CDR3 protein: CASSEGRGGWTEAFF; CDR3 DNA: TGTGCCAGCAGTGAGGGGAGGGGAGGGTGGACTGAAGCTTTCTTT
D gene: -; clone size: -; V gene: TRBV11-3; J gene: TRBJ2-7; CDR3 protein: CASSTTGTPFSYEQYF; CDR3 DNA: TGTGCCAGCAGCACCACCGGGACACCCTTTTCCTACGAGCAGTACTTC
D gene: -; clone size: -; V gene: TRBV11-3; J gene: TRBJ2-7; CDR3 protein: CASSQGTPTSYEQYF; CDR3 DNA: TGTGCCAGCAGCCAAGGGACTCCAACCTCCTACGAGCAGTACTTC
D gene: TRBD1; clone size: -; V gene: TRBV7-2; J gene: TRBJ2-3; CDR3 protein: CASSPPRGPQYF; CDR3 DNA: TGTGCCAGCAGCCCCCCGAGGGGGCCGCAGTATTTT
D gene: TRBD1; clone size: -; V gene: TRBV28; J gene: TRBJ2-7; CDR3 protein: CASRWRTGLYEQYF; CDR3 DNA: TGTGCCAGCAGATGGCGGACAGGGTTGTACGAGCAGTACTTC
D gene: -; clone size: -; V gene: TRBV6-6; J gene: TRBJ2-4; CDR3 protein: CASTRGSEDIQYF; CDR3 DNA: TGTGCCAGCACCCGCGGCTCAGAGGACATTCAGTACTTC
D gene: TRBD2; clone size: -; V gene: TRBV30; J gene: TRBJ2-1; CDR3 protein: CAWGGLAADNEQFF; CDR3 DNA: TGTGCCTGGGGGGGACTAGCGGCCGACAATGAGCAGTTCTTC
D gene: TRBD2; clone size: few; V gene: TRBV5-8; J gene: TRBJ2-7; CDR3 protein: CASSLAAGVREQYF; CDR3 DNA: TGTGCCAGCAGCTTGGCTGCGGGAGTCAGGGAGCAGTACTTC
D gene: -; clone size: -; V gene: TRBV28; J gene: TRBJ1-3; CDR3 protein: CASSSRDLSSGNTIYF; CDR3 DNA: TGTGCCAGCAGCTCTCGGGACTTAAGCTCTGGAAACACCATATATTTT
D gene: -; clone size: -; V gene: TRBV15; J gene: TRBJ2-7; CDR3 protein: CATSRAREAGRNEQYF; CDR3 DNA: TGTGCCACCAGCAGAGCCCGCGAGGCTGGTCGAAACGAGCAGTACTTC
D gene: TRBD1; clone size: -; V gene: TRBV2; J gene: TRBJ2-7; CDR3 protein: CASTERGQYYEQYF; CDR3 DNA: TGTGCCAGCACAGAGAGGGGGCAGTATTACGAGCAGTACTTC
D gene: -; clone size: -; V gene: TRBV7-2; J gene: TRBJ1-5; CDR3 protein: CASSLWQGGDQPQHF; CDR3 DNA: TGTGCCAGCAGCTTATGGCAGGGAGGGGATCAGCCCCAGCATTTT
D gene: -; clone size: -; V gene: TRBV20-1; J gene: TRBJ2-5; CDR3 protein: CSAHGVETQYF; CDR3 DNA: TGCAGTGCTCACGGAGTGGAGACCCAGTACTTC
D gene: -; clone size: once; V gene: TRBV4-2; J gene: TRBJ1-1; CDR3 protein: CASSQEGGREGANTEAFF; CDR3 DNA: TGTGCCAGCAGCCAAGAGGGTGGCCGGGAGGGAGCGAACACTGAAGCTTTCTTT
D gene: -; clone size: -; V gene: TRBV19; J gene: TRBJ2-7; CDR3 protein: CASRRHGSYEQYF; CDR3 DNA: TGTGCCAGTAGGAGGCACGGCTCCTACGAGCAGTACTTC
D gene: -; clone size: -; V gene: TRBV2; J gene: TRBJ1-3; CDR3 protein: CAHGSDYENDTIYF; CDR3 DNA: TGTGCCCATGGGTCGGACTACGAGAACGACACCATATATTTT
D gene: TRBD1; clone size: -; V gene: TRBV11-1; J gene: TRBJ2-1; CDR3 protein: CASSCTNRDRVPSEQFF; CDR3 DNA: TGTGCCAGCAGCTGCACAAATCGGGACAGGGTCCCTAGTGAGCAGTTCTTC
D gene: TRBD2; clone size: -; V gene: TRBV7-9; J gene: TRBJ2-7; CDR3 protein: CASSLGPSGRYEQYF; CDR3 DNA: TGTGCCAGCAGCTTAGGGCCTAGCGGGCGCTACGAGCAGTACTTC